The TCR beta chain described here comes from a study of T cells in Graves' hyperthyroidism and ophthalmopathy. Across the study: It was at initial diagnosis, before any treatment, that peripheral blood was collected.

Findings of the study overall: In the blood, most expanded thyroid clonotypes above 0.001 appeared as well.

From RNA transcripts, TCR beta CDR3 regions were amplified. The primer set for the first-round RT-PCR of the TCR CDR3 was HTBI. TCRdb re-called the multiplex PCR reads with MiXCR, one entry per CDR3 protein. Among hundreds of thousands of distinct CDR3 sequences listed, approximately 25% were seen once. At least ten counts were recorded for this clonotype. The antigen is not known. Germline values: CDR1 MNHEY, CDR2 SVGAGI. CDR3 length equals 11 residues. J was trimmed by 7 bases and V by 7 bases; bases with no gene match: 2. This sequence originates from a woman in her twenties or thirties with Graves' ophthalmopathy. V gene TRBV6-5 combines with J gene TRBJ1-2; 8 nucleotides line up with TRBD1. Material for sequencing was blood. CDR3 nucleotide sequence: TGTGCCAGCATACAGGGGGTTGGCTACACCTTC. Translation gives CASIQGVGYTF.